The rows below give T cell receptor beta chains drawn from one sample of a study of shared clonotypes between healthy human individuals. The data were produced by immunoSEQ multiplex PCR, yet TCRdb's version contains in-frame clones alone and is incomplete. The table records 2 million or so clones, 90% to 95% of them present only once. Material: naive CD4+ T cells sorted from blood. These receptors were collected from a man between 18 and 29 years old in good health. The CDR3 runs from the conserved cysteine through the conserved F or W. The D gene is left open where the match is weak. Clone size is stated in some rows and not others, as once, few, many or a class when expanded.

D gene | J gene | clone size | V gene | CDR3 protein | CDR3 DNA
TRBD1 | TRBJ2-5 | NA | TRBV6-5 | CASSSAGGEYQETQYF | TGTGCCAGCAGTTCCGCAGGGGGCGAGTACCAAGAGACCCAGTACTTC
NA | TRBJ2-3 | NA | TRBV4-3 | CASSQDWGGPLSTDTQYF | TGCGCCAGCAGCCAAGATTGGGGGGGGCCCCTAAGCACAGATACGCAGTATTTT
NA | TRBJ2-1 | few | TRBV5-1 | CASSLAIYNEQFF | TGCGCCAGCAGCTTGGCGATTTACAATGAGCAGTTCTTC
NA | TRBJ2-3 | NA | TRBV14 | CASSQVGGTVPLGTDTQYF | TGTGCCAGCAGCCAAGTAGGCGGGACGGTACCCCTTGGCACAGATACGCAGTATTTT
TRBD2 | TRBJ2-1 | NA | TRBV4-3 | CASSQGAGGPTYNEQFF | TGCGCCAGCAGCCAAGGAGCGGGAGGGCCTACGTACAATGAGCAGTTCTTC
TRBD2 | TRBJ2-1 | NA | TRBV19 | CASRMTSGRDEQFF | TGTGCCAGTAGAATGACTAGCGGGAGGGATGAGCAGTTCTTC
NA | TRBJ2-1 | NA | TRBV2 | CASSVEGLANNEQFF | TGTGCCAGCAGTGTTGAGGGGCTAGCGAACAATGAGCAGTTCTTC
NA | TRBJ1-2 | NA | TRBV10-3 | CAISESMDYGYTF | TGTGCCATCAGTGAGTCGATGGACTATGGCTACACCTTC
TRBD1 | TRBJ2-7 | NA | TRBV29-1 | CSVEDGQGAPHEQYF | TGCAGCGTTGAAGATGGCCAGGGGGCGCCCCACGAGCAGTACTTC
TRBD2 | TRBJ2-1 | NA | TRBV10-3 | CAISPGLAGSSSYNEQFF | TGTGCCATCAGCCCGGGACTAGCGGGTTCGAGCTCCTACAATGAGCAGTTCTTC
NA | TRBJ1-1 | NA | TRBV10-3 | CATTAGSKMNTEAFF | TGTGCCACCACGGCTGGGTCCAAGATGAACACTGAAGCTTTCTTT
TRBD1 | TRBJ1-2 | NA | TRBV6-1 | CASSEWQGEGYGYTF | TGTGCCAGCAGTGAATGGCAGGGGGAGGGGTATGGCTACACCTTC
NA | TRBJ2-3 | once | TRBV18 | CASSPPQGLSTDTQYF | TGTGCCAGCTCACCCCCACAGGGTCTGAGCACAGATACGCAGTATTTT
NA | TRBJ2-7 | NA | TRBV20-1 | CSARIGVEQYF | TGCAGTGCTCGGATCGGTGTCGAGCAGTACTTC
NA | TRBJ1-2 | NA | TRBV6-1 | CASSETGADGYTF | TGTGCCAGCAGTGAAACGGGGGCAGATGGCTACACCTTC
NA | TRBJ2-5 | NA | TRBV5-1 | CASSEGLETQYF | TGCGCCAGCAGCGAGGGACTTGAGACCCAGTACTTC
NA | TRBJ1-1 | NA | TRBV30 | CAWSLGVGGSGTEAFF | TGTGCCTGGAGCCTTGGGGTCGGGGGCTCCGGCACTGAAGCTTTCTTT
NA | TRBJ2-3 | NA | TRBV2 | CASSGLQPTDTQYF | TGTGCCAGCAGTGGCCTACAGCCCACAGATACGCAGTATTTT
NA | TRBJ2-2 | NA | TRBV7-7 | CASSLGRGHSNTGELFF | TGTGCTAGCAGCTTAGGGAGGGGACACTCGAACACCGGGGAGCTGTTTTTT
TRBD1 | TRBJ1-2 | NA | TRBV6-5 | CASGITGGRSYGYTF | TGTGCCAGCGGGATCACAGGGGGGAGAAGCTATGGCTACACCTTC
TRBD2 | TRBJ2-7 | NA | TRBV29-1 | CSVRVGGSYEQYF | TGCAGCGTACGAGTCGGGGGGTCCTACGAGCAGTACTTC
NA | TRBJ2-3 | once | TRBV10-1 | CASSEHSASTDTQYF | TGCGCCAGCAGTGAACACAGCGCTAGCACAGATACGCAGTATTTT
TRBD1 | TRBJ1-3 | NA | TRBV7-2 | CASSLGGTAKGNTIYF | TGTGCCAGCAGCTTAGGAGGGACAGCAAAAGGAAACACCATATATTTT
NA | TRBJ1-5 | NA | TRBV19 | CASSTRQVGQPQHF | TGTGCCAGTAGTACCAGACAGGTCGGTCAGCCCCAGCATTTT
NA | TRBJ2-7 | NA | TRBV4-3 | CASSQESAASQSYEQYF | TGCGCCAGCAGCCAAGAATCGGCAGCTAGTCAATCCTACGAGCAGTACTTC
NA | TRBJ2-5 | NA | TRBV6-5 | CASSYSLGKETQYF | TGTGCCAGCAGTTACTCGCTAGGGAAAGAGACCCAGTACTTC
TRBD1 | TRBJ1-2 | NA | TRBV30 | CAWSRDRGNYGYTF | TGTGCCTGGAGCCGAGACAGGGGCAACTATGGCTACACCTTC
NA | TRBJ2-3 | once | TRBV11-2 | CASSLRLRDTDTQYF | TGTGCCAGCAGCTTAAGGTTGCGGGACACAGATACGCAGTATTTT
NA | TRBJ2-7 | NA | TRBV18 | CASSPIGAEQYF | TGTGCCAGCTCACCAATCGGGGCCGAGCAGTACTTC
TRBD2 | TRBJ2-7 | NA | TRBV27 | CASMATGTTSYEQYF | TGTGCCAGCATGGCCACCGGGACTACTTCCTACGAGCAGTACTTC
NA | TRBJ2-1 | NA | TRBV28 | CASSLRALYNEQFF | TGTGCCAGCAGTTTAAGGGCCCTCTACAATGAGCAGTTCTTC
NA | TRBJ1-3 | NA | TRBV9 | CASTGGGAGNTIYF | TGTGCCAGCACGGGAGGGGGTGCAGGAAACACCATATATTTT
NA | TRBJ2-7 | NA | TRBV6-1 | CASSTWGGPSEQYF | TGTGCCAGCAGTACGTGGGGGGGCCCCTCCGAGCAGTACTTC
NA | TRBJ2-1 | NA | TRBV9 | CASSGDVSGNEQFF | TGTGCCAGCAGCGGGGACGTGTCAGGCAATGAGCAGTTCTTC
NA | TRBJ1-1 | NA | TRBV15 | CATSRAMGPEAFF | TGTGCCACCAGCAGAGCCATGGGCCCTGAAGCTTTCTTT
NA | TRBJ2-1 | NA | TRBV20-1 | CSASSDEQFF | TGCAGTGCTAGTTCCGATGAGCAGTTCTTC
NA | TRBJ1-4 | NA | TRBV28 | CASRPQDSGREKLFF | TGTGCCAGCAGACCCCAGGACAGTGGTAGAGAAAAACTGTTTTTT
NA | TRBJ1-4 | NA | TRBV5-1 | CASSLAWQYEKLFF | TGCGCCAGCAGCTTGGCCTGGCAGTATGAAAAACTGTTTTTT
NA | TRBJ1-3 | NA | TRBV7-2 | CASSFRQDSSGNTIYF | TGTGCCAGCAGCTTTCGACAGGACTCCTCTGGAAACACCATATATTTT
NA | TRBJ1-1 | once | TRBV5-1 | CASSLGSREESAFF | TGCGCCAGCAGCTTGGGTTCCAGGGAGGAATCGGCTTTCTTT
NA | TRBJ1-1 | NA | TRBV6-1 | CASTDAGLPPFF | TGTGCCAGCACCGACGCTGGTCTGCCACCTTTCTTT
TRBD1 | TRBJ2-1 | once | TRBV30 | CAWSVRQGSYNEQFF | TGTGCCTGGAGTGTACGACAGGGCTCCTACAATGAGCAGTTCTTC
NA | TRBJ2-3 | NA | TRBV11-2 | CASGVEDTQYF | TGTGCCAGCGGAGTAGAAGATACGCAGTATTTT
NA | TRBJ2-1 | once | TRBV10-1 | CASSEEATKEQFF | TGCGCCAGCAGTGAGGAAGCGACCAAGGAGCAGTTCTTC
TRBD2 | TRBJ2-7 | NA | TRBV14 | CASSEQLAGDAYEQYF | TGTGCCAGCAGCGAACAGCTAGCGGGAGACGCCTACGAGCAGTACTTC
NA | TRBJ1-5 | NA | TRBV28 | CASSPRQGWDQPQHF | TGTGCCAGCAGTCCACGCCAGGGGTGGGACCAGCCCCAGCATTTT
TRBD1 | TRBJ1-1 | NA | TRBV15 | CATNRGLNTEAFF | TGTGCCACGAACAGGGGGCTGAACACTGAAGCTTTCTTT
NA | TRBJ2-7 | NA | TRBV18 | CASSGSSYEQYF | TGTGCCAGCTCGGGGAGCTCCTACGAGCAGTACTTC
TRBD1 | TRBJ1-2 | NA | TRBV27 | CASSYGAGGSYGYTF | TGTGCCAGCAGTTACGGGGCAGGGGGTTCCTATGGCTACACCTTC
NA | TRBJ1-2 | NA | TRBV5-4 | CASRSGAPQENYGYTF | TGTGCCAGCAGGAGCGGGGCCCCGCAGGAAAACTATGGCTACACCTTC
NA | TRBJ2-7 | once | TRBV5-1 | CASSLETSSYEQYF | TGCGCCAGCAGCTTGGAGACATCCTCCTACGAGCAGTACTTC
NA | TRBJ2-7 | NA | TRBV5-1 | CASSLDGLSSYEQYF | TGCGCCAGCAGCTTGGACGGGCTTAGCTCCTACGAGCAGTACTTC
NA | TRBJ2-5 | NA | TRBV5-4 | CASSLDSQIQETQYF | TGTGCCAGCAGCTTGGACAGTCAAATTCAAGAGACCCAGTACTTC
TRBD1 | TRBJ2-7 | NA | TRBV6-1 | CASRGQGFGSYEQYF | TGTGCCAGCAGAGGACAGGGTTTTGGCTCCTACGAGCAGTACTTC
NA | TRBJ2-5 | NA | TRBV18 | CASSDGETQYF | TGTGCCAGCTCAGACGGAGAGACCCAGTACTTC
TRBD1 | TRBJ2-1 | NA | TRBV9 | CASSAYPGQNLFF | TGTGCCAGCAGCGCTTATCCGGGACAGAACCTGTTCTTC
TRBD1 | TRBJ1-4 | NA | TRBV18 | CASSLQGQHNEKLFF | TGTGCCAGCTCACTGCAGGGACAGCATAATGAAAAACTGTTTTTT
TRBD1 | TRBJ1-4 | NA | TRBV30 | CAWSGQGTEKLFF | TGTGCCTGGAGTGGACAGGGAACTGAAAAACTGTTTTTT
NA | TRBJ2-7 | NA | TRBV7-2 | CASSLVGSESYEQYF | TGTGCCAGCAGCTTAGTAGGCTCGGAGTCCTACGAGCAGTACTTC
NA | TRBJ1-6 | NA | TRBV2 | CASNYRQANNSPLHF | TGTGCCAGCAACTATCGACAGGCGAATAATTCACCCCTCCACTTT